This T cell receptor beta chain was observed in a study of cytomegalovirus exposure and HLA in healthy donors. PCR amplification relied on 60 Vbeta primers (plus 13 Jbeta primers). The repertoire was sequenced with immunoSEQ multiplex PCR; TCRdb's copy has only in-frame clones and lacks some. This table holds more than 100,000 clones, approximately 60% found once. Between the trimmed V and J ends, which lost 1 base and 7 bases, there was a span of 8 bases. The germline V gene has CDR1 MNHNS and CDR2 SASEGT. This CDR3 contains 14 residues. The source of this sequence is a woman between 40 and 50 years old in good health and CMV-seronegative. Sequencing was done on a sample of PBMCs. V and J are TRBV6-1 and TRBJ1-6; D gene ambiguous. The CDR3 reads CASSEDRGNSPLHF. The CDR3 region has the DNA TGTGCCAGCAGTGAAGACCGCGGGAATTCACCCCTCCACTTT.